This passage covers 30 T cell receptor beta chains from one sample sequenced in a study of blood T cells in healthy people across ages. The use of a sample-barcoded 5' primer and a J-beta primer mix characterized a second PCR of 7 to 11 cycles. One entry per CDR3 protein results from TCRdb running MiXCR on the 5' RACE reads. Among 1.5 million or so distinct CDR3 sequences listed, about 45% were seen once. The sample was blood. The receptors were gathered from a woman under 30 in good health.

The V call is TRBV9, the J call TRBJ2-1; TRBD2 aligns across 10 bases. The V and J ends lost 0 bases and 6 bases, in that order; junction bases with no gene match: 9. Germline CDR1 reads SGDLS; CDR2 reads YYNGEE. This CDR3 has 17 residues. The CDR3 spells CASSVGGWTSGSNEQFF. The DNA for the CDR3 is TGTGCCAGCAGCGTAGGGGGGTGGACTAGCGGAAGCAATGAGCAGTTCTTC. The full variable domain, completed using reference TRBV9 and TRBJ2-1, is DSGVTQTPKHLITATGQRVTLRCSPRSGDLSVYWYQQSLDQGLQFLIQYYNGEERAKGNILERFSAQQFPDLHSELNLSSLELGDSALYFCASSVGGWTSGSNEQFFGPGTRLTVL.

This clonotype occurred a few times. The chain couples TRBV6-5 to TRBJ2-1, with D maybe TRBD1 (5 bases). Germline values: CDR1 MNHEY, CDR2 SVGAGI. The CDR3 sequence is 14 residues long. Trimming pared 4 bases from V and 10 bases from J, leaving 17 bases between. The CDR3 coding sequence is TGTGCCAGCAGTTCCAGGACATCGGGCGACGAGCAGTTCTTC. Translating gives CASSSRTSGDEQFF.

V is TRBV7-2 and J is TRBJ2-3, with D tentatively TRBD1 or TRBD2 (7 bases each). CDR3 length: 14 residues. V was clipped by 2 bases and J by 9 bases, with 15 bases between them. Germline V gives CDR1 SGHTA, CDR2 FQGNSA. For the CDR3, the DNA is TGTGCCAGCAGCTTAAGGGAGGGGGCGAGCACGCAGTATTTT. Amino acid sequence: CASSLREGASTQYF.

Notes on this clonotype: A much larger clone differs from this one at a single base, so this may be a read error. This sequence joins TRBV4-3 and TRBJ2-1; tentatively, D is TRBD2 (5 bases). The end of the DNA is better explained by TRBJ2-7, so the J call may be wrong. The CDR3 loop spans 17 amino acids. The germline V gene has CDR1 LGHNA and CDR2 YSLEER. The chain's CDR3 is CASSQDPTLASYNEQYF. CDR3 DNA: TGCGCCAGCAGCCAAGATCCCACCCTAGCCTCCTACAATGAGCAGTACTTC.

V is TRBV15 and J is TRBJ2-7; 8 nucleotides agree with TRBD2. Germline V CDR1 and CDR2: LNHNV, YYDKDF (reference sequence). The J segment lost 3 bases and the V segment lost 1 base, leaving 5 bases of the junction unmatched. CDR3 length: 15 residues. Here the CDR3 DNA reads TGTGCCACCAGCAGAGGTAGCGGGACTAGCTACGAGCAGTACTTC. Translated: CATSRGSGTSYEQYF.

The CDR3 here is CASSLSQGQHTEAFF. The CDR3 bases are TGTGCCAGCAGCTTATCCCAGGGACAGCACACTGAAGCTTTCTTT. The rearrangement joins TRBV7-9 to TRBJ1-1, with TRBD1 identical over 7 bases. The germline V gene has CDR1 SEHNR and CDR2 FQNEAQ (reference sequence). This CDR3 comprises 15 residues. V lost 2 bases to trimming and J lost 3 bases; unmatched junction nucleotides: 6.

This clonotype was detected only a few times. The chain combines TRBV4-3 with TRBJ2-1; 9 nucleotides line up with TRBD2. J lost 2 bases, V lost 0 bases, and 8 bases had no gene match. Germline loops: CDR1 LGHNA, CDR2 YSLEER. The CDR3 extends over 18 amino acids. The CDR3 spells CASSQEGVAGVPYNEQFF. The CDR3 DNA reads TGCGCCAGCAGCCAAGAAGGAGTAGCGGGAGTACCCTACAATGAGCAGTTCTTC.

This clonotype was seen once. CDR3 protein: CASSFRAGGLYNEQYF. The CDR3 DNA reads TGTGCCAGCAGTTTTCGGGCGGGGGGCCTCTACAATGAGCAGTACTTC. The chain carries TRBV27 and TRBJ2-1, with 8 bases fitting TRBD2. Matching the DNA end better, TRBJ2-7 makes the J call doubtful. This CDR3 spans 16 amino acids. Germline assignment: CDR1 MNHEY and CDR2 SMNVEV (reference sequence).

V gene TRBV2 combines with J gene TRBJ2-4, with TRBD2 as a possible D gene (5 bases). The assigned J gene may be wrong: the sequence end matches TRBJ2-7 better. Per the germline V gene, CDR1 is SNHLY and CDR2 is FYNNEI. The length of the CDR3 is 14 residues. CDR3 loop: CASSKGRGVYEQYF. The CDR3 DNA is TGTGCCAGCAGTAAAGGACGGGGTGTCTACGAGCAGTACTTC.

This clonotype has more than one count but fewer than ten. In nucleotides, the CDR3 is TGTGCCAGCAGTTACGTCGTGGGTACGCAGTATTTT. It translates to CASSYVVGTQYF. The J gene is TRBJ2-3, the V gene TRBV6-2 or TRBV6-3; D not resolved. The V end lost 2 bases, the J end lost 8 bases, and 8 bases lay between the germline ends. CDR1 and CDR2 (germline): MNHEY, SVGEGT. The CDR3 length is 12 residues.

V is TRBV27 and J is TRBJ2-6; D is unclear. With 10 bases removed from V and 0 bases from J, the gap between germline ends came to 10 bases. Germline V gene data show CDR1 as MNHEY and CDR2 as SMNVEV (reference sequence). This CDR3 has 14 residues. DNA for the CDR3: TGTGCCACTAAGACGGACTCTGGGGCCAACGTCCTGACTTTC. Its protein product is CATKTDSGANVLTF.

The V call is TRBV27, the J call TRBJ1-4; 8 bases are a match to TRBD1. CDR3 length: 14 residues. V lost 6 bases to trimming and J lost 7 bases; unmatched junction nucleotides: 7. The germline V gene encodes CDR1 MNHEY and CDR2 SMNVEV (reference sequence). CDR3 sequence: CASSPDRVIEKLFF. DNA for the CDR3: TGTGCCAGCAGCCCGGACAGGGTAATTGAAAAACTGTTTTTT.

The DNA of the CDR3 is TGTGCCAGCAGCTTACCGCTATACCAAGAGACCCAGTACTTC. Residues: CASSLPLYQETQYF. The rearrangement links TRBV12-3 or TRBV12-4 to TRBJ2-5; no clear D gene. This CDR3 contains 14 residues. V lost 6 bases, J lost 0 bases, and 11 bases lay in between.

This clonotype was counted only a few times. V and J are TRBV2 and TRBJ1-2; D is unresolved. This CDR3 spans 13 amino acids. The V gene lost 7 bases and the J gene lost 0 bases, with 9 bases spanning the gap. The germline gives CDR1 SNHLY, CDR2 FYNNEI. The CDR3 coding sequence is TGTGCCAGCACGTTTACACCTAACTATGGCTACACCTTC. Amino acids: CASTFTPNYGYTF.

This clonotype turned up a few times. The V call is TRBV7-9, the J call TRBJ2-3; 8 bases are a match to TRBD2. The V gene end was trimmed by 6 bases and the J gene end by 5 bases; junction bases not matched to a gene: 13. Germline CDR1 and CDR2: SEHNR and FQNEAQ (reference sequence). CDR3 size: 16 residues. The CDR3, as DNA: TGTGCCAGCAGGTTCAGCGGGGGAGGTTTGGAAGATACGCAGTATTTT. It yields the protein CASRFSGGGLEDTQYF.

This clonotype has just a few counts. This chain uses TRBV7-8 with TRBJ1-5; D is ambiguous. Trimming took off 4 bases at V and 1 base at J, with 11 bases between the two ends. Germline CDR1 and CDR2: SGHVS and FQNEAQ. The CDR3 runs 15 residues. CDR3 in DNA: TGTGCCAGCAGCTGGGGATTTCGGAGCAATCAGCCCCAGCATTTT. Translating it yields CASSWGFRSNQPQHF.

For this clonotype: Compared with germline, one end of the junction differs, possibly owing to a read error. The rearrangement links TRBV2 to TRBJ2-5, with D perhaps being TRBD1 or TRBD2 (6 bases each). CDR1 is SNHLY and CDR2 is FYNNEI in the germline V gene. CDR3 length: 15 amino acids. For the CDR3, the DNA is TGTGCCGGCAGTCCTCAAGGGGGGCGGGAAGAGACCCAGTACTTC. As protein: CAGSPQGGREETQYF. Full variable domain (outside the CDR3, taken from reference TRBV2 and TRBJ2-5): EPEVTQTPSHQVTQMGQEVILRCVPISNHLYFYWYRQILGQKVEFLVSFYNNEISEKSEIFDDQFSVERPDGSNFTLKIRSTKLEDSAMYFCAGSPQGGREETQYFGPGTRLLVL.

This clonotype was seen a few times. The V and J genes are TRBV2 and TRBJ2-5, with no clear D. Germline lookup yields CDR1 SNHLY and CDR2 FYNNEI. CDR3 size: 10 residues. Trimming pared 6 bases from V and 12 bases from J, leaving 11 bases between. The DNA of the CDR3 is TGTGCCAGCAGATGGACCGTTGAGTACTTC. Protein: CASRWTVEYF.

The rearrangement uses TRBV9 and TRBJ2-1; D remains ambiguous. The J call may be in error: the DNA end matches TRBJ2-7 better. Germline V lookup: CDR1 SGDLS, CDR2 YYNGEE. The CDR3 extends over 15 amino acids. The chain's CDR3 is CASSDQVSSYNEQYF. The CDR3 DNA reads TGTGCCAGCAGCGACCAGGTGAGCTCCTACAATGAGCAGTACTTC.

The rearrangement uses TRBV3-1 and TRBJ2-4; weak D call: TRBD2 (6 bases). The DNA end favors TRBJ2-7, so the J call may be wrong. The germline V gene has CDR1 LGHDT and CDR2 YNNKEL (reference sequence). CDR3 length equals 16 residues. CDR3 in amino acids: CASSRTIGTQPYEQYF. As DNA, the CDR3 is TGTGCCAGCAGCCGAACGATCGGGACTCAACCCTACGAGCAGTACTTC.

This clonotype has more than one count but fewer than ten. The chain couples TRBV7-9 to TRBJ2-3; no firm D call. The CDR3 is 15 amino acids. Germline CDR1 and CDR2: SEHNR and FQNEAQ (reference sequence). V was shortened by 3 bases and J by 1 base, with 11 bases between the two germline ends. This chain's CDR3 is CASSFVGTGTDTQYF. Here the CDR3 DNA reads TGTGCCAGCAGCTTCGTAGGCACCGGCACAGATACGCAGTATTTT. Filled out from reference TRBV7-9 and TRBJ2-3, the complete variable domain reads DTGVSQNPRHKITKRGQNVTFRCDPISEHNRLYWYRQTLGQGPEFLTYFQNEAQLEKSRLLSDRFSAERPKGSFSTLEIQRTEQGDSAMYLCASSFVGTGTDTQYFGPGTRLTVL.

This chain joins TRBV4-2 and TRBJ2-7; D gene ambiguous. V was shortened by 4 bases and J by 2 bases, with 15 bases between the two germline ends. CDR3 length equals 15 residues. In germline, CDR1 is LGHNA, CDR2 YNFKEQ. CDR3: CASSPPGRQTYEQYF. The CDR3 DNA follows: TGTGCCAGCAGCCCCCCTGGCAGACAAACCTACGAGCAGTACTTC.

A single count supports this clonotype. The rearrangement links TRBV4-2 to TRBJ2-5; 12 nucleotides agree with TRBD1. The J call may be faulty, since TRBJ2-7 better matches the DNA end. Looked up from germline, CDR1 is LGHNA and CDR2 is YNFKEQ. There are 17 residues in the CDR3. The CDR3: CASSQDLTGTGGREQYF. The CDR3 nucleotides are TGTGCCAGCAGCCAAGACTTAACCGGGACAGGGGGCCGCGAGCAGTACTTC.

V usage is TRBV2 and J usage is TRBJ1-2; D unclear. Looked up from germline, CDR1 is SNHLY and CDR2 is FYNNEI. CDR3 length: 14 residues. V gave up 7 bases and J gave up 11 bases, with 23 bases separating them. The chain's CDR3 is CASNTRGPRTLYTF. CDR3 nucleotides: TGTGCCAGCAACACCCGGGGTCCACGGACCCTTTACACCTTC.

This chain joins TRBV7-2 and TRBJ2-3, with no clear D. Trimming left V 4 bases short and J 0 bases short, with 11 bases between. This CDR3 comprises 15 residues. Germline CDR1 SGHTA, CDR2 FQGNSA. DNA for the CDR3: TGTGCCAGCAGCTACGACACCTCTAGCACAGATACGCAGTATTTT. This translates into CASSYDTSSTDTQYF.

The rearrangement uses TRBV24-1 and TRBJ2-4, with D possibly called TRBD1 or TRBD2 (5 bases each). The V end was cut by 6 bases, the J end by 6 bases, with 11 bases between. CDR1 is KGHDR and CDR2 is SFDVKD in the germline V gene. The CDR3 sequence is 13 residues long. The CDR3 nucleotides read TGTGCCACCAGTAAAGAGGGGTCAAACATTCAGTACTTC. Translation: CATSKEGSNIQYF.

This chain connects TRBV20-1 to TRBJ1-2; 9 bases fit TRBD1. The germline gives CDR1 DFQATT, CDR2 SNEGSKA (reference sequence). This CDR3 is 14 amino acids long. After removal of 6 bases from V and 6 bases from J, the junction contained 11 bases not matched to a gene. The CDR3 reads CSAGQGDSWNGYTF. CDR3 sequence (DNA): TGCAGTGCGGGACAGGGCGATTCGTGGAATGGCTACACCTTC.

This chain uses TRBV18 with TRBJ1-4, with D unclear. Trimming took off 6 bases at V and 7 bases at J, with 12 bases between the two ends. This CDR3 region has 13 residues. CDR1 KGHSH and CDR2 LQKENI come from the germline V gene. The CDR3 region is CASSPGHGEKLFF. CDR3 nucleotides: TGTGCCAGCTCGCCAGGTCACGGTGAAAAACTGTTTTTT.

This clonotype was picked up a small number of times. The rearrangement joins TRBV20-1 to TRBJ1-2; tentative D call: TRBD1 (5 bases). The V gene lost 2 bases and the J gene lost 3 bases, with 10 bases spanning the gap. This CDR3 comprises 13 residues. CDR1 is DFQATT and CDR2 is SNEGSKA in the germline V gene (reference sequence). CDR3 in amino acids: CSARRGIDYGYTF. DNA for the CDR3: TGCAGTGCTAGAAGGGGCATAGACTATGGCTACACCTTC.

V is TRBV15 and J is TRBJ1-2; possibly TRBD1 for D (5 bases). CDR1 LNHNV and CDR2 YYDKDF come from the germline V gene (reference sequence). The CDR3 runs 16 residues. The V end lost 2 bases, the J end lost 7 bases, and 20 bases lay between the germline ends. CDR3 protein: CATSRSEARDRGGYTF. The CDR3 coding sequence is TGTGCCACCAGCAGATCCGAGGCCAGGGATCGGGGTGGCTACACCTTC.